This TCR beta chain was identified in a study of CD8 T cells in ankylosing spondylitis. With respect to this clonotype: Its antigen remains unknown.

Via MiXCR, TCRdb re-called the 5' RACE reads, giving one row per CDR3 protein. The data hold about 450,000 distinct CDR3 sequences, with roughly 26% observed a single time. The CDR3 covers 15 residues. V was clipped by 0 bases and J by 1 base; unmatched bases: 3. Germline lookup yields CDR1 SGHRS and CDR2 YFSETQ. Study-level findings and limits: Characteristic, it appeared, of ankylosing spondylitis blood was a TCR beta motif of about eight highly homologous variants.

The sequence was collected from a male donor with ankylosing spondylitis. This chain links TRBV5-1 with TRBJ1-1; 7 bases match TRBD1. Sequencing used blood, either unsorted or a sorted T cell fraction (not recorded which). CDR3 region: CASSLEQGQNTEAFF. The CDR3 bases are TGCGCCAGCAGCTTGGAACAGGGGCAGAACACTGAAGCTTTCTTT.